What follows are 12 T cell receptor beta chains derived from one specimen sequenced in a study of T cells in Graves' hyperthyroidism and ophthalmopathy. Regions amplified from RNA transcripts were the TCR beta CDR3 regions. Using the HTBI primer set, a first-round RT-PCR was run on the TCR CDR3. Via MiXCR, TCRdb re-called the multiplex PCR reads, giving one row per CDR3 protein. The data show 350,000 to 400,000 distinct CDR3 sequences, approximately 20% seen once. The source material was blood. The receptors stem from a woman aged 18-30 years with Graves' hyperthyroidism.

The chain recombines TRBV6-1 with TRBJ1-5; D is uncertain. Looked up from germline, CDR1 is MNHNS and CDR2 is SASEGT. The CDR3 is 14 residues long. V was cut by 6 bases and J by 6 bases, with 15 bases left in between. The CDR3 DNA reads TGTGCCAGCAGCGAAACTTGGGAAGGTCAGCCCCAGCATTTT. This sequence encodes CASSETWEGQPQHF.

This clonotype came up many times. This sequence joins TRBV12-3 or TRBV12-4 and TRBJ2-2; no clear D gene. V lost 3 bases, J lost 5 bases, and 7 bases lay in between. The CDR3 spans 13 residues. The CDR3, as DNA: TGTGCCAGCAGTTTCGGTGTTACCGGGGAGCTGTTTTTT. Residues: CASSFGVTGELFF.

This clonotype was seen ten or more times. The chain couples TRBV15 to TRBJ2-2; D might be TRBD1 (5 bases). The germline gives CDR1 LNHNV, CDR2 YYDKDF (reference sequence). The length of the CDR3 is 15 residues. V was clipped by 5 bases and J by 4 bases, with 14 bases between them. CDR3 residues: CATSPNRGGTGELFF. The CDR3 region has the DNA TGTGCCACCAGCCCTAATAGGGGTGGCACCGGGGAGCTGTTTTTT.

This clonotype has more than one count but fewer than ten. V is TRBV11-2 and J is TRBJ2-3; 10 nucleotides align to TRBD2. Germline-derived CDR1 and CDR2 are SGHAT and FQNNGV. V dropped 2 bases and J dropped 3; count of bases not matched to a gene: 8. The CDR3 runs to 17 residues. The CDR3 nucleotides are TGTGCCAGCAGCTTATTAGCGGGGGGCCGTGGAACAGATACGCAGTATTTT. Protein: CASSLLAGGRGTDTQYF.

This clonotype was detected only a few times. V gene TRBV20-1 combines with J gene TRBJ1-1; D uncertain. V was clipped by 1 base and J by 4 bases, with 10 bases between them. The CDR3 extends over 13 amino acids. Germline V CDR1 and CDR2: DFQATT, SNEGSKA (reference sequence). The CDR3, as DNA: TGCAGTGCTAGAGGCAGTCTGATCACTGAAGCTTTCTTT. Translated, it gives CSARGSLITEAFF.

This clonotype has just a few counts. No conserved phenylalanine or tryptophan is present at the end of the CDR3, so a read error is the likely explanation. The chain employs TRBV6-1 and TRBJ1-5; no clear D. The CDR3 extends over 14 amino acids. The germline CDR1 and CDR2 sequences are MNHNS and SASEGT. Trimming took off 5 bases at V and 0 bases at J, with 8 bases between the two ends. In DNA, the CDR3 is TGTGCCAGCAGTAGGAGAGTTAGCAATCAGCCCCAGCATGTT. Its protein product is CASSRRVSNQPQHV.

The sample holds many counts of this clonotype. This rearrangement joins TRBV4-1 to TRBJ1-1, with D maybe TRBD1 (5 bases). The CDR3 is 17 amino acids. Trimming removed 1 base at V and 4 bases at J, with 19 bases between. CDR1 is MGHRA and CDR2 is YSYEKL in the germline V gene. The CDR3 spells CASSQAPSMVGVTEAFF. The CDR3 nucleotides read TGCGCCAGCAGCCAAGCTCCTTCGATGGTAGGGGTCACTGAAGCTTTCTTT.

This clonotype was counted at least ten times. The chain is built from TRBV6-2 or TRBV6-3 and TRBJ2-7, with 7 bases lining up with TRBD2. Germline V lookup: CDR1 MNHEY, CDR2 SVGEGT. Trimming at V came to 5 bases and at J to 4 bases, leaving 8 bases not matched to a gene. The CDR3 has 14 amino acids. The CDR3 sequence is CASSRAGNYYEQYF. The CDR3 DNA sequence: TGTGCCAGCAGTAGAGCGGGAAACTATTACGAGCAGTACTTC.

The chain uses TRBV3-1 and TRBJ1-5; 7 bases fit TRBD1. Unmatched junction bases numbered 7, after V lost 1 base and J lost 7 bases. The CDR3 has 15 residues. The germline V gene has CDR1 LGHDT and CDR2 YNNKEL (reference sequence). The CDR3 DNA sequence: TGTGCCAGCAGCCAAGGCTGGGCAGGGGGACAGCCCCAGCATTTT. Translation gives CASSQGWAGGQPQHF.

This chain links TRBV6-1 with TRBJ1-1; possibly TRBD1 for D (5 bases). Germline CDR1 is MNHNS and CDR2 is SASEGT. The CDR3 has 13 residues. Trimming removed 7 bases from V and 4 bases from J, with 13 bases in between. CDR3 loop: CASTSGFGTEAFF. In DNA form, the CDR3 reads TGTGCCAGCACCTCAGGGTTTGGCACTGAAGCTTTCTTT.

Ten or more counts support this clonotype. This chain joins TRBV12-3 or TRBV12-4 and TRBJ2-7; 8 bases map to TRBD2. This CDR3 is built from 14 residues. The V gene end was trimmed by 5 bases and the J gene end by 5 bases; junction bases not matched to a gene: 8. The CDR3 sequence: CASSLTSGGHEQYF. The CDR3 bases are TGTGCCAGCAGTCTAACTAGCGGCGGCCACGAGCAGTACTTC.

Many counts were recorded for this clonotype. The chain couples TRBV6-5 to TRBJ2-5, with D perhaps TRBD2 (6 bases). Germline CDR1 MNHEY, CDR2 SVGAGI. Trimming shortened V by 2 bases and J by 4 bases, and 11 bases separated the two germline ends. This CDR3 has 14 residues. CDR3 loop: CASSYGRRGETQYF. The CDR3, as DNA: TGTGCCAGCAGTTACGGACGGAGGGGAGAGACCCAGTACTTC.